This T cell receptor beta chain derives from a study of molecular identifiers for immune sequencing clone quantification. MiXCR, run by TCRdb on the PCR reads, gives a single entry per CDR3 protein. Seen here are some 320,000 distinct CDR3 sequences, roughly 24% observed once, and the top ten hold 0.74%. Naive CD8 libraries used roughly 17,000 to 1,000,000 sorted cells and 10%, 30% or 50% RNA. Naive CD8 T cells were sorted, and the gate applied was CD8+CD4-CCR7+CD45RA+. This clonotype has a handful of counts. The sample taken for sequencing was naive CD8+ T cells from blood, with Jurkat cell RNA spiked in. Subset meaning: FACS-sorted CD8+CD4-CCR7+CD45RA+ naive T cells. This clonotype originated in a human donor in good health. Some libraries in this study had Jurkat cell RNA spiked in.

CDR3 in DNA: TGTGCCAGCAACAGGAGGATGGTAGAGACCCAGTACTTC. Protein sequence: CASNRRMVETQYF. The chain recombines TRBV6-2 or TRBV6-3 with TRBJ2-5; D tentatively reads TRBD1 or TRBD2 (5 bases each). CDR3 length: 13 residues. Per germline, CDR1 MNHEY and CDR2 SVGEGT. Trimming left V 7 bases short and J 4 bases short, with 13 bases between.